This passage covers 3 T cell receptor beta chains from one sample sequenced in a study of T cells after yellow fever vaccination. TCRdb recomputed calls from the 5' RACE reads with MiXCR, one row per CDR3 protein. The repertoire includes 200,000 to 300,000 distinct CDR3 sequences, around 13% of them detected once, and approximately 0.49% sits in the top ten. This specimen consisted of CD4+ T cells sorted from PBMCs, obtained 45 days after the yellow fever booster vaccination. These receptors came from a man aged 25 to 45 who received the YFV17D yellow fever vaccine.

This clonotype has just a few counts. The chain employs TRBV5-1 and TRBJ2-3; D is unresolved. The CDR3 contains 14 residues. Germline CDR1 and CDR2: SGHRS and YFSETQ. Trimming took off 1 base at V and 3 bases at J, with 9 bases between the two ends. The CDR3 DNA follows: TGCGCCAGCAGCTTGCCTGACGCAACAGATACGCAGTATTTT. Protein product: CASSLPDATDTQYF.

The chain employs TRBV5-1 and TRBJ2-2; 7 nucleotides line up with TRBD2. The CDR3 has 16 amino acids. Germline V gene data show CDR1 as SGHRS and CDR2 as YFSETQ. The ends lost 0 bases at V and 0 bases at J; junction bases unmatched: 2. CDR3 region: CASSLAGLANTGELFF. CDR3 nucleotides: TGCGCCAGCAGCTTGGCCGGACTAGCGAACACCGGGGAGCTGTTTTTT.

This chain connects TRBV12-3 or TRBV12-4 to TRBJ2-7; 9 bases agree with TRBD1. Trimming at V came to 6 bases and at J to 3 bases, leaving 9 bases not matched to a gene. This CDR3 is built from 15 residues. CDR3 sequence (DNA): TGTGCCAGCAGGTCTGGACAGGGGCAGCACTACGAGCAGTACTTC. Residues: CASRSGQGQHYEQYF.